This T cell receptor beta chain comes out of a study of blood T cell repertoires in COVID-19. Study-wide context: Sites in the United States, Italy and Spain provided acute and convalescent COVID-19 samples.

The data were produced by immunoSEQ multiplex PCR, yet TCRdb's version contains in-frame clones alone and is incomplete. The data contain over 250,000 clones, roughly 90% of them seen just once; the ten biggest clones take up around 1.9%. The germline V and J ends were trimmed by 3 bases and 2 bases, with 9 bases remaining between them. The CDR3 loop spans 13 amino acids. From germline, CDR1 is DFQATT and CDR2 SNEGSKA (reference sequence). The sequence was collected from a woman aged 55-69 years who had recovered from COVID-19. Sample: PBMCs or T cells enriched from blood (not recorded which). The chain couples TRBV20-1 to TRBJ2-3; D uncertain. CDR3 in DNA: TGCAGTGCTAGTGGCACCTACACAGATACGCAGTATTTT. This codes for CSASGTYTDTQYF.